The clone carrying this T cell receptor beta chain was seen repeatedly, ten times or more. These data originate in a study of molecular identifiers for immune sequencing clone quantification. Bulk TCR library preparation followed previously described methods with listed TCR primers. TCRdb re-called the PCR reads through MiXCR, storing one row per CDR3 protein. Found here are fewer than 350,000 distinct CDR3 sequences, 24% of them singletons; the top ten hold 0.7% to 0.95%. This CDR3 spans 15 amino acids. The germline V gene has CDR1 SQVTM and CDR2 ANQGSEA. V shed 3 bases and J shed 2 bases, with 15 bases lying between them.

The sequence derives from a human donor in good health. Some libraries in this study had Jurkat cell RNA spiked in. Source material: naive CD8+ T cells from blood, with Jurkat cell RNA spiked in. Subset indicated: FACS-sorted CD8+CD4-CCR7+CD45RA+ naive T cells. The gene calls are TRBV29-1 and TRBJ2-3; no definite D call. The CDR3 spells CSVEQRMQYTDTQYF. Here the CDR3 DNA reads TGCAGCGTTGAGCAGAGGATGCAATACACAGATACGCAGTATTTT.